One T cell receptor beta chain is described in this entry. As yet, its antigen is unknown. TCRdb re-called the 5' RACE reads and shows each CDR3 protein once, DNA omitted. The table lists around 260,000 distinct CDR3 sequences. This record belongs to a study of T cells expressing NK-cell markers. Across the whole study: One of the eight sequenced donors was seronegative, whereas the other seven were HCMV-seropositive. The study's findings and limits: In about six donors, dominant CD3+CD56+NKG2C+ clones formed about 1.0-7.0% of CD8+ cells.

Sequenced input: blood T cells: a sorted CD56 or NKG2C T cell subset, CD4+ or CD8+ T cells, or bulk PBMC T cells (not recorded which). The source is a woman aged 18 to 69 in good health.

CDR3: CASSQDSGGDQPQHF. This rearrangement joins TRBV4-1 to TRBJ1-5; there is no DNA to check the TCRdb D call of TRBD1. This CDR3 region has 15 residues. Germline V gene data show CDR1 as MGHRA and CDR2 as YSYEKL.